The rows below give T cell receptor beta chains drawn from one sample of a study of blood T cells in healthy people across ages. TCRdb analysed the 5' RACE reads with MiXCR anew, one entry per CDR3 protein. Of about 1.7 million distinct CDR3 sequences detected, about 30% appear once; the ten largest clones hold approximately 7.7%. The sample taken for sequencing was blood. Receptors were obtained from a woman aged 25 to 39 in good health. The CDR3 runs from the conserved cysteine through the conserved F or W. The order of the fields is D gene, clone size, V gene, J gene, CDR3 DNA, CDR3 protein. The D gene is left open where the match is weak. Expanded clones are given a class, and other clones once, few, many or no size at all.

d_gene: .; abundance: .; v_gene: TRBV7-6; j_gene: TRBJ2-5; CDR3nt: TGTGCCAGCAGCCCCGGCTTCGCGGAGACCCAGTACTTC; CDR3aa: CASSPGFAETQYF
d_gene: .; abundance: few; v_gene: TRBV29-1; j_gene: TRBJ2-3; CDR3nt: TGCAGCGTCTATAGCCCAGATACGCAGTATTTT; CDR3aa: CSVYSPDTQYF
d_gene: TRBD1; abundance: .; v_gene: TRBV20-1; j_gene: TRBJ2-2; CDR3nt: TGCAGTGCCCTGGCTGGACAGGGGGCCGGGGAGCTGTTTTTT; CDR3aa: CSALAGQGAGELFF
d_gene: .; abundance: few; v_gene: TRBV3-1; j_gene: TRBJ1-1; CDR3nt: TGTGCCAGCAGCCCTCCCGGTAAGACTGAAGCTTTCTTT; CDR3aa: CASSPPGKTEAFF
d_gene: TRBD2; abundance: many; v_gene: TRBV5-1; j_gene: TRBJ2-7; CDR3nt: TGCGCCAGCAGGGCTGGAGCGGGAGATGGCGAGCAGTACTTC; CDR3aa: CASRAGAGDGEQYF
d_gene: TRBD1; abundance: .; v_gene: TRBV2; j_gene: TRBJ2-7; CDR3nt: TGTGCCAGCAGTGACCCGACAGGGCCCTACGAGCAGTACTTC; CDR3aa: CASSDPTGPYEQYF
d_gene: .; abundance: .; v_gene: TRBV5-1; j_gene: TRBJ2-1; CDR3nt: TGCGCCAGCAGCAAGGCTGGAGAGACCCAGTTCTTC; CDR3aa: CASSKAGETQFF
d_gene: TRBD1; abundance: few; v_gene: TRBV20-1; j_gene: TRBJ2-1; CDR3nt: TGCAGTGCTAGAGTCCGGGACAGACCTTACAATGAGCAGTTCTTC; CDR3aa: CSARVRDRPYNEQFF
d_gene: TRBD2; abundance: many; v_gene: TRBV5-1; j_gene: TRBJ2-4; CDR3nt: TGCGCCAGCAGCAACCCCGGACTAGCGGGGGGGGAAGCCAAAAACATTCAGTACTTC; CDR3aa: CASSNPGLAGGEAKNIQYF
d_gene: .; abundance: few; v_gene: TRBV6-5; j_gene: TRBJ1-6; CDR3nt: TGTGCCAGCAGTTACGAGGGGGTAGATTCACCCCTCCACTTT; CDR3aa: CASSYEGVDSPLHF
d_gene: .; abundance: .; v_gene: TRBV12-3/TRBV12-4; j_gene: TRBJ2-3; CDR3nt: TGTGCCAGCAGTACGGCAAAGAGGAGGACCGAGGGAGCAGATACGCAGTATTTT; CDR3aa: CASSTAKRRTEGADTQYF
d_gene: .; abundance: .; v_gene: TRBV20-1; j_gene: TRBJ2-7; CDR3nt: TGCAGTGCTAAGAGGGGGGACGGATCCTCCTACGAGCAGTACTTC; CDR3aa: CSAKRGDGSSYEQYF
d_gene: .; abundance: many; v_gene: TRBV29-1; j_gene: TRBJ2-7; CDR3nt: TGCAGCGTTGTATACAGGTTCTACGAGCAGTACTTC; CDR3aa: CSVVYRFYEQYF
d_gene: .; abundance: .; v_gene: TRBV6-6; j_gene: TRBJ2-1; CDR3nt: TGTGCCAGCAGTATGGACGGGAGCGATGAGCAGTTCTTC; CDR3aa: CASSMDGSDEQFF
d_gene: TRBD2; abundance: .; v_gene: TRBV10-2; j_gene: TRBJ2-3; CDR3nt: TGCGCCAGCAGTAGTCCCTGGCGGGAGAGTTATATGCAGTATTTT; CDR3aa: CASSSPWRESYMQYF
d_gene: .; abundance: few; v_gene: TRBV20-1; j_gene: TRBJ1-1; CDR3nt: TGCAGTGCTCCGGGCCCGAACACTGAAGCTTTCTTT; CDR3aa: CSAPGPNTEAFF
d_gene: .; abundance: .; v_gene: TRBV5-6; j_gene: TRBJ2-7; CDR3nt: TGTGCCAGCAGCTGGGGGGACGGCTACTACGAGCAGTACTTC; CDR3aa: CASSWGDGYYEQYF
d_gene: .; abundance: .; v_gene: TRBV12-3/TRBV12-4; j_gene: TRBJ1-1; CDR3nt: TGTGCCAGCAGTTCCAGCAGGGTGATGGACACTGAAGCTTTCTTT; CDR3aa: CASSSSRVMDTEAFF
d_gene: TRBD1; abundance: .; v_gene: TRBV29-1; j_gene: TRBJ1-2; CDR3nt: TGCAGCGTTGCCAGGGGGATCAACTATGGCTACACCTTC; CDR3aa: CSVARGINYGYTF
d_gene: .; abundance: many; v_gene: TRBV24-1; j_gene: TRBJ2-1; CDR3nt: TGTGCCACCAGCCGGGCCTACAATGAGCAGTTCTTC; CDR3aa: CATSRAYNEQFF
d_gene: TRBD2; abundance: .; v_gene: TRBV28; j_gene: TRBJ2-3; CDR3nt: TGTGCCAGCAGACTCCCGGGACTAGCGGGTTCCACAGATACGCAGTATTTT; CDR3aa: CASRLPGLAGSTDTQYF
d_gene: TRBD1; abundance: many; v_gene: TRBV18; j_gene: TRBJ2-4; CDR3nt: TGTGCCAGCTCAGTTGACAGGGCCGAAAACATTCAGTACTTC; CDR3aa: CASSVDRAENIQYF
d_gene: TRBD1; abundance: many; v_gene: TRBV12-3/TRBV12-4; j_gene: TRBJ2-7; CDR3nt: TGTGCCAGTTCTCTTGGAGGACAGGGAACCTACGAGCAGTACTTC; CDR3aa: CASSLGGQGTYEQYF
d_gene: .; abundance: .; v_gene: TRBV7-2; j_gene: TRBJ2-2; CDR3nt: TGTGCCAGCAGCTTTGTCGCAACCGGGGAGCTGTTTTTT; CDR3aa: CASSFVATGELFF
d_gene: .; abundance: .; v_gene: TRBV7-2; j_gene: TRBJ2-3; CDR3nt: TGTGCCAGCAGCTTACCTGGCTTTAGAGATACGCAGTATTTT; CDR3aa: CASSLPGFRDTQYF
d_gene: TRBD2; abundance: few; v_gene: TRBV12-3/TRBV12-4; j_gene: TRBJ2-7; CDR3nt: TGTGCCAGCAGTTTAGTGGGCGGGGGGGCATCGGCGTACGAGCAGTACTTC; CDR3aa: CASSLVGGGASAYEQYF
d_gene: TRBD1; abundance: few; v_gene: TRBV7-2; j_gene: TRBJ1-2; CDR3nt: TGTGCCAGCAGCTCGGGACAGCGTGGGGGCTATGGCTACACCTTC; CDR3aa: CASSSGQRGGYGYTF
d_gene: .; abundance: .; v_gene: TRBV7-2; j_gene: TRBJ2-5; CDR3nt: TGTGCCAGCAGCTCGCCTCGGGGTGGCCTAGCGCCCGCAGGGGAGACCCAGTACTTC; CDR3aa: CASSSPRGGLAPAGETQYF
d_gene: .; abundance: many; v_gene: TRBV7-2; j_gene: TRBJ2-5; CDR3nt: TGTGCCAGCAGCTTTTTCTCTAGCCTAGGAGAGACCCAGTACTTC; CDR3aa: CASSFFSSLGETQYF
d_gene: TRBD1; abundance: .; v_gene: TRBV7-9; j_gene: TRBJ2-1; CDR3nt: TGTGCCAGCAGCTTTCATAGACAGGGTGGGAATGAGCAGTTCTTC; CDR3aa: CASSFHRQGGNEQFF
d_gene: .; abundance: .; v_gene: TRBV27; j_gene: TRBJ2-5; CDR3nt: TGTGCCAGCAGGACATATGGGCGAGAGACCCAGTACTTC; CDR3aa: CASRTYGRETQYF